The 20 T cell receptor beta chains given below trace back to one sample, sequenced in a study of CD8+CD57+ T cells in acquired aplastic anemia. An expansion of CD8+CD57+ cells by flow cytometry had been shown in patients chosen for sequencing. Genomic DNA templated the TCR beta VDJ and CDR3 profiling. Each CDR3 protein gets one entry after TCRdb re-called the reads with MiXCR. Here the sample spans approximately 160,000 distinct CDR3 sequences, over 40% being singletons. Sequencing was done on a sample of sorted CD4+, CD8+, or CD8+CD57+ T cells (not recorded which) from PBMCs. Receptors were obtained from a human donor with aplastic anemia.

The rearrangement links TRBV20-1 to TRBJ1-5, with TRBD1 matching 10 bases. CDR1 DFQATT and CDR2 SNEGSKA come from the germline V gene (reference sequence). This CDR3 is 13 amino acids long. CDR3 sequence (DNA): TGCAGCCCGGGACAGGGGAGCAATCAGCCCCAGCATTTT. This codes for CSPGQGSNQPQHF.

The chain recombines TRBV25-1 with TRBJ2-5; D is tentatively TRBD1 or TRBD2 (6 bases each). CDR1 and CDR2 (germline): MGHDK, SYGVNS. The CDR3 extends over 15 amino acids. Trimming cost V 6 bases and J 5 bases, with 19 bases left between them. This CDR3 reads CASSQTSGARETQYF. CDR3 coding DNA: TGTGCCAGCAGCCAAACCTCGGGGGCTCGGGAGACCCAGTACTTC.

The V and J genes are TRBV6-1 and TRBJ1-5; D is uncertain. Trimming cost V 6 bases and J 7 bases, with 22 bases left between them. This CDR3 comprises 16 residues. The V gene's germline CDR1 is MNHNS and CDR2 SASEGT. CDR3 residues: CASSLLFDILDQPQHF. The CDR3 bases are TGTGCCAGCAGCTTGCTCTTTGACATCCTGGACCAGCCCCAGCATTTT.

About this clonotype: A much larger clone sits a single nucleotide away, making a read error possible. V is TRBV20-1 and J is TRBJ1-1; 8 bases line up with TRBD1. CDR3 length: 17 residues. V was clipped by 0 bases and J by 4 bases; unmatched bases: 13. Per germline, CDR1 DFQATT and CDR2 SNEGSKA (reference sequence). The CDR3 region has the DNA TGCAGTGCTAGAGATTCGGGACAGGAGCTGATGAGCACTGAAGCTTTCTTT. This sequence encodes CSARDSGQELMSTEAFF.

J is TRBJ1-5 and V is TRBV7-8; the D gene is possibly TRBD1 (5 bases). V lost 5 bases, J lost 11 bases, and 16 bases lay in between. There are 13 residues in the CDR3. The V gene's germline CDR1 is SGHVS and CDR2 FQNEAQ. CDR3 region: CASSPGHPSAQHF. The CDR3 DNA reads as TGTGCCAGCAGCCCTGGACATCCCTCGGCCCAGCATTTT.

The CDR3 nucleotides are TGTGCCAGCAGCCCGGGACTAGCAACAGATACGCAGTATTTT. Encoded protein: CASSPGLATDTQYF. The chain combines TRBV7-9 with TRBJ2-3; 9 positions match TRBD2. J gave up 3 bases and V 5 bases, and 3 bases lay outside the gene matches. The germline gives CDR1 SEHNR, CDR2 FQNEAQ (reference sequence). The CDR3 extends over 14 amino acids. The complete variable domain, with remaining parts taken from reference TRBV7-9 and TRBJ2-3, reads DTGVSQNPRHKITKRGQNVTFRCDPISEHNRLYWYRQTLGQGPEFLTYFQNEAQLEKSRLLSDRFSAERPKGSFSTLEIQRTEQGDSAMYLCASSPGLATDTQYFGPGTRLTVL.

The chain uses TRBV2 and TRBJ2-4, with D unclear. Trimming took 9 bases from V and 8 from J, leaving 8 bases between them. CDR3 length equals 10 residues. Germline CDR1 and CDR2: SNHLY and FYNNEI. The CDR3 region is CASRKDIQYF. Written as DNA, the CDR3 is TGTGCCAGTAGAAAAGACATTCAGTACTTC.

This clonotype was recorded many times. This chain connects TRBV19 to TRBJ2-3; D unclear. V was cut by 5 bases and J by 1 base, with 7 bases left in between. The germline gives CDR1 LNHDA, CDR2 SQIVND (reference sequence). This CDR3 has 13 amino acids. The CDR3 nucleotides are TGTGCCAGTAGTGTCAGCCGCACAGATACGCAGTATTTT. This gives the protein CASSVSRTDTQYF.

This clonotype was detected only a few times. The rearrangement uses TRBV19 and TRBJ1-6, with D unclear. Germline V gene data show CDR1 as LNHDA and CDR2 as SQIVND (reference sequence). This CDR3 has 14 amino acids. V was cut by 4 bases and J by 7 bases, with 11 bases left in between. CDR3 residues: CASSTIYGNSPLHF. In DNA, the CDR3 is TGTGCCAGTAGTACCATCTACGGAAATTCACCCCTCCACTTT.

The V call is TRBV3-1, the J call TRBJ2-5; TRBD2 matches at 16 bases. Per germline, CDR1 LGHDT and CDR2 YNNKEL (reference sequence). V was clipped by 3 bases and J by 5 bases; unmatched bases: 0. This CDR3 contains 15 residues. In DNA form, the CDR3 reads TGTGCCAGCAGCCAGGGACTAGCGGGAGGGGAGACCCAGTACTTC. Translation gives CASSQGLAGGETQYF.

The chain has TRBV6-2 or TRBV6-3 and TRBJ2-7; D not resolved. This CDR3 spans 14 amino acids. V lost 2 bases and J lost 4, with 12 bases in between. CDR1 and CDR2 from the germline V gene are MNHEY and SVGEGT. CDR3 sequence (DNA): TGTGCCAGCAGTTACATGGGATCAAGGTACGAGCAGTACGTC. This codes for CASSYMGSRYEQYV.

Details on this clonotype: A junction end diverges from the germline sequence, so it may reflect a read error. The CDR3 DNA follows: TGTGCCAGTAGTATTTCTTCACCCCTTCACTTT. Protein: CASSISSPLHF. The rearrangement joins TRBV19 to TRBJ1-6; no clear D gene. This CDR3 region has 11 residues. In germline, CDR1 is LNHDA, CDR2 SQIVND (reference sequence).

This chain uses TRBV29-1 with TRBJ1-2; D gene unclear. Between the trimmed V and J ends, which lost 4 bases and 4 bases, there was a span of 22 bases. Per the germline V gene, CDR1 is SQVTM and CDR2 is ANQGSEA. CDR3 length equals 16 residues. DNA of the CDR3: TGCAGCGTTGTGATAGCCGGGCGTGGCTACCCCTATGGCTACACCTTC. Protein: CSVVIAGRGYPYGYTF.

This chain connects TRBV12-5 to TRBJ2-3, with D possibly called TRBD1 or TRBD2 (6 bases each). The CDR3 consists of 13 residues. With 6 bases removed from V and 9 bases from J, the gap between germline ends came to 16 bases. CDR1 and CDR2 (germline): LGHNT, FRNRAP. The CDR3 sequence: CASGPEGRGTQYF. The CDR3 DNA is TGTGCTAGTGGGCCGGAGGGTAGGGGGACGCAGTATTTT.

This clonotype showed up just a few times. A much larger clonotype is one base distant, so this may be a read error. This is likely a read error, given that the CDR3 carries no conserved phenylalanine or tryptophan at its end. The chain uses TRBV5-8 and TRBJ1-2; perhaps TRBD1 as D (6 bases). Germline V gene lookup returns CDR1 SGHTS and CDR2 YDEGEE. The germline V and J ends were trimmed by 4 bases and 8 bases, with 15 bases remaining between them. The CDR3 runs 13 residues. CDR3 bases: TGTGCCAGCAGCGAACCCCAGGGGAACGGCTACACCTCC. It is translated as CASSEPQGNGYTS.

In the case of this clonotype: A read error may account for a junction end that differs from germline. V usage is TRBV25-1 and J usage is TRBJ1-1, with D tentatively TRBD1 (6 bases). The CDR3 spans 14 residues. CDR1 is MGHDK, CDR2 SYGVNS, per germline. CDR3 DNA: TGTGCCAACTCAGGGGTTTCGGGGAGCACTGAGGCTTTCTTT. This encodes CANSGVSGSTEAFF.

This clonotype was picked up a small number of times. V is TRBV7-8 and J is TRBJ2-3, with TRBD1 matching 8 bases. The V gene's germline CDR1 is SGHVS and CDR2 FQNEAQ. CDR3 length: 17 amino acids. V lost 1 base to trimming and J lost 5 bases; unmatched junction nucleotides: 11. The CDR3 spells CASSLGVGRTGGDTQYF. The DNA of the CDR3 is TGTGCCAGCAGCTTAGGCGTAGGGAGAACAGGGGGAGATACGCAGTATTTT.

J is TRBJ1-2 and V is TRBV15; TRBD1 might be the D (6 bases). This CDR3 spans 14 amino acids. V was trimmed by 3 bases and J by 0 bases, leaving 8 bases between them. CDR1 and CDR2 (germline): LNHNV, YYDKDF (reference sequence). The CDR3 protein is CATSRDSSNYGYTF. In nucleotides, the CDR3 is TGTGCCACCAGCAGGGACAGCTCTAACTATGGCTACACCTTC.

The chain joins TRBV29-1 to TRBJ2-7; 8 bases are a match to TRBD1. Trimming took 6 bases from V and 5 from J; bases not matched to a gene: 9. The CDR3 totals 13 residues. The germline V gene encodes CDR1 SQVTM and CDR2 ANQGSEA. The CDR3 loop reads CSVRADRDNEQYF. CDR3 in DNA: TGCAGCGTCCGAGCGGACAGGGACAACGAGCAGTACTTC.

The V gene is TRBV29-1, the J gene TRBJ2-2; unclear D gene. The CDR3 loop spans 13 amino acids. Per germline, CDR1 SQVTM and CDR2 ANQGSEA. Deletions cut 5 bases from V and 4 bases from J, with 11 bases between. The CDR3 DNA sequence: TGCAGCGTTAGGGTTCTTGCCACCGGGGAGCTGTTTTTT. It translates to CSVRVLATGELFF.